What follows are 3 T cell receptor beta chains derived from one specimen sequenced in a study of human T cells and chemical hapten exposure. MiXCR, run by TCRdb on the RACE reads, gives a single entry per CDR3 protein. The data show more than 250,000 distinct CDR3 sequences, about 9% seen once. Indicated time point: pre-sensitization, week 0. Treatment given: therapeutic diphenylcyclopropenone sensitization with weekly scalp DPC. The input for sequencing was whole blood, taken in connection with sensitization to the hapten diphenylcyclopropenone (DPC). Receptors were obtained from a woman in her thirties or forties with alopecia areata. Some clones in this sample may be carry-over from other donors' samples.

Only a few counts were recorded for this clonotype. The J gene is TRBJ2-6, the V gene TRBV29-1; D unresolved. Germline CDR1 is SQVTM and CDR2 is ANQGSEA. The CDR3 runs 14 residues. V lost 4 bases and J 0 bases, leaving 7 bases between the germline ends. The DNA of the CDR3 is TGCAGCGTTGGGACCCGCTCTGGGGCCAACGTCCTGACTTTC. Translated: CSVGTRSGANVLTF.

The genes are TRBV20-1 and TRBJ2-1, with 11 bases aligning to TRBD2. The CDR3 has 15 residues. CDR1 and CDR2 from the germline V gene are DFQATT and SNEGSKA (reference sequence). V was clipped by 3 bases and J by 14 bases; unmatched bases: 15. In nucleotides, the CDR3 is TGCAGTGCTAGGCCCGGCGGGACTAGCGGTCTTAGGGAGTTCTTC. It specifies CSARPGGTSGLREFF.

A few counts support this clonotype. This chain uses TRBV6-5 with TRBJ2-7; TRBD2 agrees at 9 bases. The CDR3 runs 16 residues. The V gene's germline CDR1 is MNHEY and CDR2 SVGAGI. The V segment lost 1 base and the J segment 3 bases; nucleotides outside the gene matches: 7. CDR3 region: CASSYYASGTDYEQYF. The CDR3 DNA is TGTGCCAGCAGTTACTATGCTAGCGGGACGGACTACGAGCAGTACTTC.